Shown below are 14 T cell receptor beta chains from a single sample sequenced in a study of blood T cell repertoires in COVID-19. Libraries were prepared by immunoSEQ multiplex PCR; TCRdb keeps only in-frame clonotypes and omits some of them. The sample has over 85,000 clones, around 90% seen once; the top ten hold less than 3.5%. The sample taken for sequencing was peripheral blood. These receptors all stem from a woman between 50 and 59 years old with acute or convalescent COVID-19.

CDR3 amino acids: CASSGTEGEEFF. The CDR3 region has the DNA TGTGCCAGCAGTGGGACAGAGGGGGAAGAGTTCTTC. The chain couples TRBV2 to TRBJ2-1, with D tentatively TRBD1 (6 bases). CDR1 and CDR2 from the germline V gene are SNHLY and FYNNEI. V gave up 4 bases and J gave up 14 bases, with 15 bases separating them. The CDR3 contains 12 residues.

V gene TRBV5-1 combines with J gene TRBJ2-7, with 8 positions matching TRBD2. The CDR3 consists of 15 residues. V was pared by 4 bases and J by 2 bases, with 8 bases of the junction left unmatched. CDR1 and CDR2 (germline): SGHRS, YFSETQ. CDR3 amino acids: CASSPGGGRAYEQYF. CDR3 in DNA: TGCGCCAGCAGCCCGGGAGGGGGGAGGGCCTACGAGCAGTACTTC. Full variable domain (outside the CDR3, taken from reference TRBV5-1 and TRBJ2-7): KAGVTQTPRYLIKTRGQQVTLSCSPISGHRSVSWYQQTPGQGLQFLFEYFSETQRNKGNFPGRFSGRQFSNSRSEMNVSTLELGDSALYLCASSPGGGRAYEQYFGPGTRLTVT.

The chain has TRBV5-8 and TRBJ2-5; 8 nucleotides agree with TRBD2. The CDR3 length is 19 residues. Germline V lookup: CDR1 SGHTS, CDR2 YDEGEE. Germline trimming cut 0 bases from V and 0 bases from J; bases unmatched to any gene: 13. The CDR3 bases are TGTGCCAGCAGCTTGGCCCTTTGGACTAGCAAGGGAGACCAAGAGACCCAGTACTTC. It translates to CASSLALWTSKGDQETQYF.

V gene TRBV30 combines with J gene TRBJ1-5, with TRBD1 matching over 10 bases. This CDR3 region has 16 residues. The trim removed 2 bases at V and 6 bases at J, leaving 10 bases unmatched. Per the germline V gene, CDR1 is GTSNPN and CDR2 is SVGIG (reference sequence). The CDR3 nucleotides read TGTGCCTGGAGTTTCCGGGACAGGGGCGGGAGTCAGCCCCAGCATTTT. It specifies CAWSFRDRGGSQPQHF.

The chain is built from TRBV19 and TRBJ2-7, with TRBD2 as a possible D gene (6 bases). V was cut by 5 bases and J by 2 bases, with 16 bases left in between. The germline gives CDR1 LNHDA, CDR2 SQIVND (reference sequence). The CDR3 spans 15 residues. The CDR3 sequence is CASSQDAGGTYEQYF. The CDR3 DNA reads TGTGCCAGTAGTCAAGACGCTGGCGGGACCTACGAGCAGTACTTC.

The rearrangement uses TRBV6-1 and TRBJ2-6, with D unresolved. V gave up 2 bases and J gave up 0 bases, with 5 bases separating them. The CDR3 is 15 residues long. Germline V gene sequence: CDR1 MNHNS, CDR2 SASEGT. The CDR3 protein is CASSEWSSGANVLTF. CDR3 coding DNA: TGTGCCAGCAGTGAATGGAGCTCTGGGGCCAACGTCCTGACTTTC.

The rearrangement links TRBV7-8 to TRBJ2-7; 7 bases match TRBD1. Germline V lookup: CDR1 SGHVS, CDR2 FQNEAQ. V gave up 5 bases and J gave up 3 bases; unmatched junction bases: 10. The CDR3 is 15 amino acids. The CDR3 region is CASSPDRALFYEQYF. DNA for the CDR3: TGTGCCAGCAGCCCCGACAGGGCCCTGTTCTACGAGCAGTACTTC.

This clone appeared a single time. The rearrangement joins TRBV7-6 to TRBJ2-2; tentatively, D is TRBD2 (7 bases). Germline V gene sequence: CDR1 SGHVS, CDR2 FNYEAQ. The CDR3 has 18 amino acids. V lost 1 base, J lost 4 bases, and 19 bases lay in between. CDR3 amino acids: CASSLGGGDLRLTGELFF. The CDR3 bases are TGTGCCAGCAGCTTAGGAGGGGGGGACCTCCGGCTCACCGGGGAGCTGTTTTTT.

CDR3 protein: CASSILAGQETQYF. The CDR3 coding sequence is TGTGCCAGCAGCATACTAGCGGGACAAGAGACCCAGTACTTC. The J gene is TRBJ2-5, the V gene TRBV7-2; TRBD2 agrees at 10 bases. The germline V gene encodes CDR1 SGHTA and CDR2 FQGNSA. Unmatched junction bases numbered 2, after V lost 5 bases and J lost 2 bases. The CDR3 length is 14 residues.

V and J are TRBV6-5 and TRBJ2-7; weak D call: TRBD2 (6 bases). Germline-derived CDR1 and CDR2 are MNHEY and SVGAGI. V lost 8 bases, J lost 1 base, and 12 bases lay in between. This CDR3 has 13 residues. This chain's CDR3 is CASGRSLSYEQYF. The DNA for the CDR3 is TGTGCCAGCGGGAGGAGTTTATCCTACGAGCAGTACTTC.

The chain has TRBV15 and TRBJ1-1; 7 bases align to TRBD1. The length of the CDR3 is 14 residues. J lost 1 base, V lost 5 bases, and 4 bases had no gene match. Looked up from germline, CDR1 is LNHNV and CDR2 is YYDKDF (reference sequence). In DNA, the CDR3 is TGTGCCACCAGCGATCGACAGGGGAACACTGAAGCTTTCTTT. It yields the protein CATSDRQGNTEAFF.

This clone was counted a single time. The chain carries TRBV7-2 and TRBJ2-7; 10 positions agree with TRBD1. V shed 4 bases and J 5 bases; nucleotides not matched to a gene: 8. Germline assignment: CDR1 SGHTA and CDR2 FQGNSA. The length of the CDR3 is 15 residues. CDR3: CASSSFWTGGDEQYF. For the CDR3, the DNA is TGTGCCAGCAGCTCTTTTTGGACAGGGGGTGACGAGCAGTACTTC.

This clone has just one count. Here the CDR3 reads CASSNYRGEVQETQYF. CDR3 nucleotide sequence: TGTGCCAGCAGTAACTACAGGGGAGAGGTTCAAGAGACCCAGTACTTC. The chain couples TRBV28 to TRBJ2-5, with 7 bases identical to TRBD1. This CDR3 comprises 16 residues. Trimming at V came to 5 bases and at J to 2 bases, leaving 11 bases not matched to a gene. Germline values: CDR1 MDHEN, CDR2 SYDVKM.

This chain links TRBV5-1 with TRBJ2-3; TRBD1 aligns across 9 bases. CDR1 and CDR2 from the germline V gene are SGHRS and YFSETQ. The CDR3 loop spans 14 amino acids. V lost 7 bases and J lost 4; bases outside the gene matches: 7. CDR3 DNA: TGCGCCAGCTCCGGGACAGGGTTAGCAGATACGCAGTATTTT. It specifies CASSGTGLADTQYF.